The clone carrying this TCR beta chain has a single count. No antigen is known for it. This sample is drawn from a study of blood T cells in healthy people across ages. The study, taken as a whole, reports: TCR beta diversity was tightly associated with the proportion of naive T cells. What prevented conclusive comparison of naive and antigen-experienced cells was that PBMCs were unsorted.

The V gene's germline CDR1 is DFQATT and CDR2 SNEGSKA (reference sequence). Trimming pared 0 bases from V and 4 bases from J, leaving 21 bases between. The CDR3 is 17 residues long. Each individual donor underwent a draw of ten milliliters of peripheral blood. Primed by a sample-barcoded 5' primer and a J-beta primer mix, a second PCR proceeded for roughly 6 to 12 cycles. Per sample, CDR3-containing paired-end reads numbered at least 2.5 million. TCRdb independently ran MiXCR on the 5' RACE reads; one entry per CDR3 protein. The sample shows about 1.6 million distinct CDR3 sequences, roughly 32% of them seen only once.

The sequenced sample was blood. The TCR was taken from a woman aged 25-40 years in good health. The chain combines TRBV20-1 with TRBJ1-1; unclear D gene. The CDR3 coding sequence is TGCAGTGCTAGAGATGAGTCAGTTCGCGGGATGAGCACTGAAGCTTTCTTT. This sequence encodes CSARDESVRGMSTEAFF.